Listed below are T cell receptor beta chains from one sample, sequenced in a study of T cell responses to AZD1222 COVID-19 vaccine. Here immunoSEQ multiplex PCR was the method, and the copy in TCRdb shows in-frame clones only, minus some. This sample has about 150,000 clones; 85% to 95% occur once, and the top ten carry approximately 1.5%. The specimen comprised peripheral blood, sampled on day 0 of AZD1222 vaccination. These receptors came from an adult in good health. The CDR3 runs from the conserved cysteine through the conserved F or W. A D gene is named only where the DNA matches it firmly. Clone size is given for some rows only: seen once, a few or many times, or a class if the clone is expanded.

d_gene: TRBD1; v_gene: TRBV7-2; j_gene: TRBJ2-2; abundance: few; CDR3nt: TGTGCCAGCAGCTTGGGACAGGTGAACACCGGGGAGCTGTTTTTT; CDR3aa: CASSLGQVNTGELFF
d_gene: TRBD1; v_gene: TRBV7-9; j_gene: TRBJ1-1; abundance: NA; CDR3nt: TGTGCCACCGGGGCGGGGACAGACCATTTCTTT; CDR3aa: CATGAGTDHFF
d_gene: NA; v_gene: TRBV21-1; j_gene: TRBJ1-4; abundance: NA; CDR3nt: TGTGCCAGCAGCAAACTACGGGGGGAAAAACTGTTTTTT; CDR3aa: CASSKLRGEKLFF
d_gene: NA; v_gene: TRBV10-3; j_gene: TRBJ1-2; abundance: NA; CDR3nt: TGTGCCACCCAGGGGATCTCGGATGGCTACACCTTC; CDR3aa: CATQGISDGYTF
d_gene: TRBD2; v_gene: TRBV29-1; j_gene: TRBJ2-1; abundance: NA; CDR3nt: TGCAGCACACCGGCACGGGGGGGGGACAATGAGCAGTTCTTC; CDR3aa: CSTPARGGDNEQFF
d_gene: NA; v_gene: TRBV30; j_gene: TRBJ2-3; abundance: NA; CDR3nt: TGTGCCTGGAGTGTAACCGAGGGACTGGGGCGAGATACGCAGTATTTT; CDR3aa: CAWSVTEGLGRDTQYF
d_gene: TRBD2; v_gene: TRBV14; j_gene: TRBJ2-7; abundance: NA; CDR3nt: TGTGCCAGCAGCCTCGGACTAGCGGGAAGCTCCTACGAGCAGTACTTC; CDR3aa: CASSLGLAGSSYEQYF
d_gene: NA; v_gene: TRBV11-2; j_gene: TRBJ2-1; abundance: NA; CDR3nt: TGTGCCAGCAGGATAGGCGAGGGAGAGCAGTTCTTC; CDR3aa: CASRIGEGEQFF
d_gene: NA; v_gene: TRBV7-2; j_gene: TRBJ1-5; abundance: NA; CDR3nt: TGTGCCAGCAGCCTGAGGGACGGCAATCAGCCCCAGCATTTT; CDR3aa: CASSLRDGNQPQHF
d_gene: TRBD2; v_gene: TRBV7-2; j_gene: TRBJ2-2; abundance: NA; CDR3nt: TGTGCCAGCAGCACACTGTCCCTAGCGGGAGGGCGAGACCGGGAGCTGTTTTTT; CDR3aa: CASSTLSLAGGRDRELFF
d_gene: NA; v_gene: TRBV5-6; j_gene: TRBJ2-6; abundance: NA; CDR3nt: TGTGCCAGCAGCTTGGCGGGGGCCAACGTCCTGACTTTC; CDR3aa: CASSLAGANVLTF
d_gene: TRBD1; v_gene: TRBV10-2; j_gene: TRBJ1-3; abundance: NA; CDR3nt: TGCGCCAGCTGGGGGCAGGGGGCGACGGGAAACACCATATATTTT; CDR3aa: CASWGQGATGNTIYF
d_gene: NA; v_gene: TRBV28; j_gene: TRBJ1-2; abundance: NA; CDR3nt: TGTGCCAGCAGTTTTGGGGGAGGCTACACCTTC; CDR3aa: CASSFGGGYTF
d_gene: NA; v_gene: TRBV7-9; j_gene: TRBJ2-7; abundance: NA; CDR3nt: TGTGCCAGCAGCTTTCATGGTACGTCAGCCGAGCAGTACTTC; CDR3aa: CASSFHGTSAEQYF
d_gene: NA; v_gene: TRBV30; j_gene: TRBJ1-1; abundance: NA; CDR3nt: TGTGCCTGGAGTGAGGCACTGGTGTACGCTGAAGCTTTCTTT; CDR3aa: CAWSEALVYAEAFF
d_gene: TRBD1; v_gene: TRBV25-1; j_gene: TRBJ1-5; abundance: NA; CDR3nt: TGTGCCAGCAGGGCGACAGGGGTACGTCAGCCCCAGCATTTT; CDR3aa: CASRATGVRQPQHF
d_gene: TRBD2; v_gene: TRBV6-4; j_gene: TRBJ2-1; abundance: NA; CDR3nt: TGTGCCAGCAGTGACTCTCGCGGGGGGAACCTCTACAATGAGCAGTTCTTC; CDR3aa: CASSDSRGGNLYNEQFF
d_gene: NA; v_gene: TRBV10-2; j_gene: TRBJ2-7; abundance: NA; CDR3nt: TGCGCCAGCAGTCCGGGACTCAGCTCCTACGAGCAGTACTTC; CDR3aa: CASSPGLSSYEQYF
d_gene: TRBD2; v_gene: TRBV7-2; j_gene: TRBJ2-5; abundance: NA; CDR3nt: TGTGCCAGCACACCCATAGTTGGGAGGGAAGAGACCCAGTACTTC; CDR3aa: CASTPIVGREETQYF
d_gene: NA; v_gene: TRBV28; j_gene: TRBJ2-5; abundance: NA; CDR3nt: TGTGCCAGCAGTTTAGGACAGCCCCCAGAGACCCAGTACTTC; CDR3aa: CASSLGQPPETQYF
d_gene: NA; v_gene: TRBV7-9; j_gene: TRBJ2-3; abundance: NA; CDR3nt: TGTGCCAGCAACCCTACTAGCACAGATACGCAGTATTTT; CDR3aa: CASNPTSTDTQYF
d_gene: NA; v_gene: TRBV6-4; j_gene: TRBJ2-3; abundance: once; CDR3nt: TGTGCCAGCAGTGAAGGGGGAACAGATACGCAGTATTTT; CDR3aa: CASSEGGTDTQYF
d_gene: NA; v_gene: TRBV6-2/TRBV6-3; j_gene: TRBJ1-6; abundance: NA; CDR3nt: TGTGCCAGCAGTTCTTGGGGAGGTAATTCACCCCTCCACTTT; CDR3aa: CASSSWGGNSPLHF
d_gene: TRBD2; v_gene: TRBV14; j_gene: TRBJ2-1; abundance: NA; CDR3nt: TGTGCCAGCAGCCAAGTGGGACTAGTTCATGGTGAGCAGTTCTTC; CDR3aa: CASSQVGLVHGEQFF
d_gene: TRBD2; v_gene: TRBV9; j_gene: TRBJ2-1; abundance: NA; CDR3nt: TGTGCCAGCAGCGGCAGCGGGAGCGGTAACAATGAGCAGTTCTTC; CDR3aa: CASSGSGSGNNEQFF
d_gene: NA; v_gene: TRBV19; j_gene: TRBJ1-3; abundance: NA; CDR3nt: TGTGCCAGTAGTATCTTCGGAAAAGACACCATATATTTT; CDR3aa: CASSIFGKDTIYF
d_gene: TRBD2; v_gene: TRBV10-1; j_gene: TRBJ2-7; abundance: once; CDR3nt: TGCGCCAGCAGTGAGTCGGGTCTAGCGGGGAGATACGAGCAGTACTTC; CDR3aa: CASSESGLAGRYEQYF
d_gene: TRBD1; v_gene: TRBV7-2; j_gene: TRBJ2-1; abundance: once; CDR3nt: TGTGCCAGCAGCATCACAGGGGTTTCATACAATGAGCAGTTCTTC; CDR3aa: CASSITGVSYNEQFF
d_gene: TRBD2; v_gene: TRBV4-1; j_gene: TRBJ2-3; abundance: NA; CDR3nt: TGCGCCAGCAGCCAAGACCCTAGCGGACGCACAGATACGCAGTATTTT; CDR3aa: CASSQDPSGRTDTQYF
d_gene: NA; v_gene: TRBV2; j_gene: TRBJ2-5; abundance: NA; CDR3nt: TGTGCCAGCAGTGAAGAGACTAGCCAAGAGACCCAGTACTTC; CDR3aa: CASSEETSQETQYF
d_gene: NA; v_gene: TRBV7-3; j_gene: TRBJ1-3; abundance: NA; CDR3nt: TGTGCCAGCAGCCCAGGGCCACCCTCTGGAAACACCATATATTTT; CDR3aa: CASSPGPPSGNTIYF